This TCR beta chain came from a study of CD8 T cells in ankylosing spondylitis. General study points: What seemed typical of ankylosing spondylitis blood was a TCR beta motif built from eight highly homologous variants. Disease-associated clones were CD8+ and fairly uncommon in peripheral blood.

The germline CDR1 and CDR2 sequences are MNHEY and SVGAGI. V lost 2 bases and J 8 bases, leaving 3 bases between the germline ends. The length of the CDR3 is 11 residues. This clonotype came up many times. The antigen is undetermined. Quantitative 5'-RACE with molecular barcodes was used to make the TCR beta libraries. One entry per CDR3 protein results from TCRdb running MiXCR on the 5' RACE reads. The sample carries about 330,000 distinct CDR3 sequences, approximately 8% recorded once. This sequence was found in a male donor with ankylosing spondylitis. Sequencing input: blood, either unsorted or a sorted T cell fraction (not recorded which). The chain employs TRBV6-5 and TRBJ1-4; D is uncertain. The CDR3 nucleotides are TGTGCCAGCAGTTACGCGGAAAAACTGTTTTTT. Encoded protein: CASSYAEKLFF.